The clone carrying this T cell receptor beta chain is labeled medium-sized. From the germline J gene comes the end of the CDR3, since the read stops 3 residues before it. In germline, CDR1 is SGHTA, CDR2 FQGTGA. Trimming took 4 bases from V and 4 from J; bases not matched to a gene: 2. This CDR3 region has 13 residues. This entry comes from a study of T cell clonality in common variable immunodeficiency. Assay: immunoSEQ multiplex PCR; the TCRdb copy retains only in-frame clones and omits some. Observed are more than 30,000 clones, no singletons, with the top ten taking 4.5%. The receptor was isolated from a person aged 18 to 70 in good health. The chain links TRBV7-3 to TRBJ2-3; TRBD2 matches at 7 bases. The sequenced sample was peripheral blood mononuclear cells. The chain's CDR3 is CASSYTSADTQYF. The DNA read from the CDR3 is TGTGCCAGCAGCTACACTAGCGCAGATACG.